This T cell receptor beta chain was identified during a study of blood T cell repertoires in COVID-19. As for the study in general: Spain, Italy and the United States supplied samples that represented acute and convalescent COVID-19. PBMCs, B-cell-depleted T cells, or T cells provided the cDNA or gDNA that made up the material.

In the study's own analysis: Nucleated cell counts were estimated from reference gene primer amplification. Profiling relied on immunoSEQ multiplex PCR, and the TCRdb table lists in-frame clones only, not all of them. V and J calls and clone size come straight from that table; D and trimming were deduced from the DNA. The table has 40,000 to 60,000 clones, roughly 86% seen once. The length of the CDR3 is 17 residues. V lost 0 bases and J lost 0; bases outside the gene matches: 5. Germline CDR1 reads KGHDR; CDR2 reads SFDVKD. The origin of this receptor is a human donor in a cohort sampled during active COVID-19. The sequencing sample was made of peripheral blood. The chain is built from TRBV24-1 and TRBJ2-7; 9 nucleotides agree with TRBD2. CDR3 loop: CATSDLIVGLASYEQYF. CDR3 nucleotide sequence: TGTGCCACCAGTGATTTGATTGTGGGACTAGCCTCCTACGAGCAGTACTTC.